A single sample gave rise to the 16 T cell receptor beta chains below, sequenced in a study of identical twins. A single record per CDR3 protein comes from TCRdb applying MiXCR to the 5' RACE reads. The repertoire consists of 240,000 or so distinct CDR3 sequences, with approximately 7% occurring once and the leading ten covering 3.6%. These data are also associated with another study on yellow fever vaccine responses in identical twins.

The sample consisted of memory (CD45RO+) T cells sorted from blood. The receptors originated from a woman between 18 and 29 years old in good health.

This clonotype was seen a few times. V usage is TRBV27 and J usage is TRBJ1-2; 8 nucleotides agree with TRBD1. This CDR3 comprises 13 residues. J lost 4 bases, V lost 7 bases, and 5 bases had no gene match. Germline V lookup: CDR1 MNHEY, CDR2 SMNVEV (reference sequence). The DNA of the CDR3 is TGTGCCAGCACGGACAGGGAGGGCTATGGCTACACCTTC. It codes for CASTDREGYGYTF.

This clonotype appeared a few times. J is TRBJ2-1 and V is TRBV7-4; D is possibly TRBD1 (6 bases). V was cut by 0 bases and J by 5 bases, with 17 bases left in between. Germline CDR1 and CDR2: SGHVT and SQSDAQ. This CDR3 region has 17 residues. As DNA, the CDR3 is TGTGCCAGCAGCTTAGCCCGTATCAGGGGAGACGACAATGAGCAGTTCTTC. It encodes CASSLARIRGDDNEQFF. Full variable domain (missing parts from reference TRBV7-4 and TRBJ2-1): GAGVSQSPRYKVAKRGRDVALRCDSISGHVTLYWYRQTLGQGSEVLTYSQSDAQRDKSGRPSGRFSAERPERSVSTLKIQRTEQGDSAVYLCASSLARIRGDDNEQFFGPGTRLTVL.

Ten or more counts support this clonotype. The V gene is TRBV18, the J gene TRBJ1-2, with TRBD1 matching 7 bases. J lost 2 bases, V lost 2 bases, and 5 bases had no gene match. The CDR3 runs 15 residues. Looked up from germline, CDR1 is KGHSH and CDR2 is LQKENI. The CDR3 loop is CASSPIGQENYGYTF. As DNA, the CDR3 is TGTGCCAGCTCACCAATCGGACAGGAGAACTATGGCTACACCTTC.

The chain joins TRBV3-1 to TRBJ2-1; a possible D gene is TRBD1 (6 bases). CDR3 size: 15 residues. V lost 4 bases, J lost 3 bases, and 13 bases lay in between. Germline V gene sequence: CDR1 LGHDT, CDR2 YNNKEL (reference sequence). In DNA, the CDR3 is TGTGCCAGCAGCCCACAGGGAAGAGGCTACAATGAGCAGTTCTTC. Its translation is CASSPQGRGYNEQFF.

This clonotype was observed at least ten times. The CDR3 bases are TGCGCCAGCAGCCAACCAGGGTCCCCTATGAACACTGAAGCTTTCTTT. Amino acids: CASSQPGSPMNTEAFF. The genes are TRBV4-1 and TRBJ1-1; a possible D gene is TRBD1 (5 bases). CDR1 and CDR2 from the germline V gene are MGHRA and YSYEKL. V lost 2 bases to trimming and J lost 0 bases, with 13 bases between them. This CDR3 is built from 16 residues.

This clonotype has ten or more counts. V usage is TRBV11-2 and J usage is TRBJ2-1; maybe TRBD1 (5 bases). Germline V gives CDR1 SGHAT, CDR2 FQNNGV. With 5 bases removed from V and 4 bases from J, the gap between germline ends came to 12 bases. This CDR3 is 14 amino acids long. CDR3 sequence: CASSHSGQYNEQFF. The CDR3 bases are TGTGCCAGCAGCCATTCCGGACAATACAATGAGCAGTTCTTC. Supplemented by reference TRBV11-2 and TRBJ2-1, the full variable domain reads EAGVAQSPRYKIIEKRQSVAFWCNPISGHATLYWYQQILGQGPKLLIQFQNNGVVDDSQLPKDRFSAERLKGVDSTLKIQPAKLEDSAVYLCASSHSGQYNEQFFGPGTRLTVL.

The chain combines TRBV10-3 with TRBJ1-1; no firm D call. V dropped 2 bases and J dropped 0 bases, with 7 bases sitting between them. Germline V gene data show CDR1 as ENHRY and CDR2 as SYGVKD. The CDR3 consists of 14 residues. The CDR3 DNA reads as TGTGCCATCAGTGAGGGCAGCGTGAACACTGAAGCTTTCTTT. This sequence encodes CAISEGSVNTEAFF.

The chain has TRBV3-1 and TRBJ1-1; D may be TRBD1 (6 bases). This CDR3 contains 15 residues. The V gene's germline CDR1 is LGHDT and CDR2 YNNKEL (reference sequence). V gave up 3 bases and J gave up 0 bases, with 11 bases separating them. CDR3 protein: CASSQRTVMNTEAFF. As DNA, the CDR3 is TGTGCCAGCAGCCAGAGGACAGTGATGAACACTGAAGCTTTCTTT.

The chain employs TRBV7-3 and TRBJ2-3; TRBD2 matches 10 bases. V trimming: 4 bases; J trimming: 1 base; junction bases outside the gene matches: 5. CDR1 and CDR2 from the germline V gene are SGHTA and FQGTGA. The CDR3 spans 16 residues. The DNA of the CDR3 is TGTGCCAGCAGCTCAACCGGGACTAGCGGCACAGATACGCAGTATTTT. Protein: CASSSTGTSGTDTQYF.

This clonotype showed up many times. This rearrangement joins TRBV28 to TRBJ1-6, with D possibly matching TRBD1 (6 bases). CDR3 length: 15 amino acids. CDR1 is MDHEN and CDR2 is SYDVKM in the germline V gene. The V gene lost 2 bases and the J gene lost 3 bases, with 8 bases spanning the gap. In nucleotides, the CDR3 is TGTGCCAGCAGTTTAGTACAGGGCTATAATTCACCCCTCCACTTT. Translated, it gives CASSLVQGYNSPLHF.

Many counts were recorded for this clonotype. The chain carries TRBV6-5 and TRBJ2-5; D call uncertain. CDR1 MNHEY and CDR2 SVGAGI come from the germline V gene. V was pared by 0 bases and J by 1 base, with 12 bases between. The CDR3 length is 16 residues. CDR3 region: CASSYSWSVGQETQYF. CDR3 DNA: TGTGCCAGCAGTTACTCTTGGTCGGTGGGCCAAGAGACCCAGTACTTC.

The V and J genes are TRBV12-3 or TRBV12-4 and TRBJ1-2; TRBD1 agrees at 7 bases. Trimming removed 1 base from V and 4 bases from J; junction bases left unmatched: 3. The CDR3 is 14 residues long. The CDR3 DNA reads TGTGCCAGCAGTTTAGTGTGGGACAGCTATGGCTACACCTTC. Translation gives CASSLVWDSYGYTF.

This clonotype was detected many times. The CDR3 DNA follows: TGCGCCAGCAGCTTGGGAGGGGGCATGGTCCAAGAGACCCAGTACTTC. Amino acids: CASSLGGGMVQETQYF. The chain has TRBV5-1 and TRBJ2-5, with TRBD1 identical over 7 bases. There are 16 residues in the CDR3. V was clipped by 0 bases and J by 1 base; unmatched bases: 6. The germline V gene has CDR1 SGHRS and CDR2 YFSETQ.

This clonotype was counted ten times or more. The chain recombines TRBV11-2 with TRBJ2-3; 10 bases map to TRBD2. Germline V lookup: CDR1 SGHAT, CDR2 FQNNGV. CDR3 size: 16 residues. With V trimmed by 5 bases and J by 6 bases, 11 bases remained unmatched. The CDR3 loop reads CASSPLSGGATDTQYF. CDR3 bases: TGTGCCAGCAGCCCCCTAAGCGGGGGGGCTACGGATACGCAGTATTTT.

This clonotype was observed many times. The V call is TRBV4-1, the J call TRBJ1-5; D call uncertain. This CDR3 has 15 amino acids. V was shortened by 5 bases and J by 4 bases, with 15 bases between the two germline ends. Germline V gives CDR1 MGHRA, CDR2 YSYEKL. DNA for the CDR3: TGCGCCAGCAGCGCCGACGGAGCCCTAAATCAGCCCCAGCATTTT. The encoded protein is CASSADGALNQPQHF.

This clonotype showed up just a few times. J is TRBJ2-3 and V is TRBV18; D is possibly TRBD2 (6 bases). V was pared by 2 bases and J by 2 bases, with 11 bases between. This CDR3 is 15 amino acids long. CDR1 and CDR2 (germline): KGHSH, LQKENI. CDR3 coding DNA: TGTGCCAGCTCACCATTCGGGGGAGCCACAGATACGCAGTATTTT. It specifies CASSPFGGATDTQYF.